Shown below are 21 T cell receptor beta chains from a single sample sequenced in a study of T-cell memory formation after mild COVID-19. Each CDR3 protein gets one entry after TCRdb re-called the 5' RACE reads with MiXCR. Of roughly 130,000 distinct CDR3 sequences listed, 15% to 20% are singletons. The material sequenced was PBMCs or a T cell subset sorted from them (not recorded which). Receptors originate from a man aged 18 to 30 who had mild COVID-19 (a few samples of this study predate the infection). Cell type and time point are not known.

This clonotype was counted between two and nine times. The CDR3 DNA is TGCGCCAGCAGTGAGTCCAAAGATGAGCAGTTCTTC. Residues: CASSESKDEQFF. This sequence joins TRBV10-1 and TRBJ2-1, with D hard to call. The CDR3 is 12 residues long. V gave up 0 bases and J gave up 8 bases, with 5 bases separating them. In germline, CDR1 is WNHNN, CDR2 SYGVQD (reference sequence).

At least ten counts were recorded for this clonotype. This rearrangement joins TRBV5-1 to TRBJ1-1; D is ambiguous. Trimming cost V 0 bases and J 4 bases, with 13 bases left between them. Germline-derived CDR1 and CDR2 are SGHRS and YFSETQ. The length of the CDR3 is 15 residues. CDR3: CASSLDGPPITEAFF. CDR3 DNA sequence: TGCGCCAGCAGCTTGGATGGGCCGCCCATCACTGAAGCTTTCTTT.

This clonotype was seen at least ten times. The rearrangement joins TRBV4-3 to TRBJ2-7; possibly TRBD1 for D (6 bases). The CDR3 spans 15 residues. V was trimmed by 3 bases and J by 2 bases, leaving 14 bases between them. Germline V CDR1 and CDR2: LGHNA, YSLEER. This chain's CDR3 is CASSHENRAAYEQYF. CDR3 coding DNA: TGCGCCAGCAGCCACGAGAACAGGGCCGCCTACGAGCAGTACTTC.

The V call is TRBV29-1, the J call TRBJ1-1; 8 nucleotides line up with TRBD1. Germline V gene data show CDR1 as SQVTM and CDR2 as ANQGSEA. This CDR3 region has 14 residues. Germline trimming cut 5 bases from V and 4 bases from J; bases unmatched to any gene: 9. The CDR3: CSVRWTGSGTEAFF. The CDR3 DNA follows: TGCAGCGTTCGATGGACAGGGTCGGGCACTGAAGCTTTCTTT.

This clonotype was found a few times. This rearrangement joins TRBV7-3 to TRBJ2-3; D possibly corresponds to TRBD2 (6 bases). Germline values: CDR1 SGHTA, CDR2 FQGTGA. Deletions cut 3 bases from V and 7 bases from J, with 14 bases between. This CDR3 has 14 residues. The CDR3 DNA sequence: TGTGCCAGCAGCTTGGAAGGCCGCGGGAATACGCAGTATTTT. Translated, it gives CASSLEGRGNTQYF.

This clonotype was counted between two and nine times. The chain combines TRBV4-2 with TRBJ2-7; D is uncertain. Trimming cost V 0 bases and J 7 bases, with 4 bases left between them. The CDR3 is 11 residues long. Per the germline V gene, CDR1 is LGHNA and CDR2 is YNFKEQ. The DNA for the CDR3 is TGTGCCAGCAGCCAAGAGGCGGAGCAGTACTTC. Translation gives CASSQEAEQYF.

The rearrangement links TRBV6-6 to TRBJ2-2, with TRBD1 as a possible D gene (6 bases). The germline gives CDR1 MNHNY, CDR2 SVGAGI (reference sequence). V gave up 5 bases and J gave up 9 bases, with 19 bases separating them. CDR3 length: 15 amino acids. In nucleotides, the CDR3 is TGTGCCAGCAGTCTCTTGGGGGCTGGAGCCCGGGAGCTGTTTTTT. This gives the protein CASSLLGAGARELFF.

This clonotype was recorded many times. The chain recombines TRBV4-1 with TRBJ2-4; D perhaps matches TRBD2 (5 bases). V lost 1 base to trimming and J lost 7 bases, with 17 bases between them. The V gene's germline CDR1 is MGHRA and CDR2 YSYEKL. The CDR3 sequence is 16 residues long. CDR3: CASSQGVLRGRNIQYF. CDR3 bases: TGCGCCAGCAGCCAAGGGGTGTTACGGGGTAGGAACATTCAGTACTTC.

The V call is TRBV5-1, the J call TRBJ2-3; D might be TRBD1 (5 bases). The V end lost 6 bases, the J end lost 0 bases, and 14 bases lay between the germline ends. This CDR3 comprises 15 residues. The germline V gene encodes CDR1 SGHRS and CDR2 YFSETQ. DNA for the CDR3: TGCGCCAGCACTGCAGACAGCCCTAGCACAGATACGCAGTATTTT. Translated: CASTADSPSTDTQYF.

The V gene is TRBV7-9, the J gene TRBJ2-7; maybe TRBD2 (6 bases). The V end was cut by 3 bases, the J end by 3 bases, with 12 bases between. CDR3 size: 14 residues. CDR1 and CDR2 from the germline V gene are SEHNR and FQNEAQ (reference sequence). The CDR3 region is CASSFLGGDYEQYV. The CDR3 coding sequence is TGTGCCAGCAGCTTTCTGGGGGGAGACTACGAGCAGTACGTC.

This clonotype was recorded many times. CDR3 in amino acids: CASSFWGGIQYF. CDR3 DNA sequence: TGCGCCAGCAGCTTCTGGGGAGGCATTCAGTACTTC. This chain uses TRBV5-1 with TRBJ2-4; perhaps TRBD2 as D (6 bases). Looked up from germline, CDR1 is SGHRS and CDR2 is YFSETQ. V was trimmed by 2 bases and J by 9 bases, leaving 9 bases between them. The CDR3 loop spans 12 amino acids.

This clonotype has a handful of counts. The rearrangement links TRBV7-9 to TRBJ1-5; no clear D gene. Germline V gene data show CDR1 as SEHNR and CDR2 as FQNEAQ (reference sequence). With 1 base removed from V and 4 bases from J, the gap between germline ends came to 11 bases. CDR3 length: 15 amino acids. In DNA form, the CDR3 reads TGTGCCAGCAGCTTAGGGGCAGTTACTAATCAGCCCCAGCATTTT. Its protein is CASSLGAVTNQPQHF. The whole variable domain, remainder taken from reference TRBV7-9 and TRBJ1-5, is DTGVSQNPRHKITKRGQNVTFRCDPISEHNRLYWYRQTLGQGPEFLTYFQNEAQLEKSRLLSDRFSAERPKGSFSTLEIQRTEQGDSAMYLCASSLGAVTNQPQHFGDGTRLSIL.

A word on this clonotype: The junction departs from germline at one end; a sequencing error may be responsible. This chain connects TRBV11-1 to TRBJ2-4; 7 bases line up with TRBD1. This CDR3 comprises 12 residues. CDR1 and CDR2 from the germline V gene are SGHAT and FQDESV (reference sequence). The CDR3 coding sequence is TGTGCCAGCAGCCGAGTGACAGGGTGGATCTCCTTC. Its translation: CASSRVTGWISF.

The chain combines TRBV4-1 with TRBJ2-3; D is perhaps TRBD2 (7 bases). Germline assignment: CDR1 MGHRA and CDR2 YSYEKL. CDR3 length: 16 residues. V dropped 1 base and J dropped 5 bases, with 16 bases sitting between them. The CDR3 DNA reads TGCGCCAGCAGCCAAGCCGCGGGGGCGACCATAGATACGCAGTATTTT. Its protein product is CASSQAAGATIDTQYF.

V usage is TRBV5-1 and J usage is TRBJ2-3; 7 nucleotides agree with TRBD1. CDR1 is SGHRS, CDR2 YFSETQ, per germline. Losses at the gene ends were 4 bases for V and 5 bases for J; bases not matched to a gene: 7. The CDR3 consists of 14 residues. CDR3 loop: CASSVTGRGDTQYF. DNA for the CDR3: TGCGCCAGCAGCGTGACAGGGCGAGGAGATACGCAGTATTTT.

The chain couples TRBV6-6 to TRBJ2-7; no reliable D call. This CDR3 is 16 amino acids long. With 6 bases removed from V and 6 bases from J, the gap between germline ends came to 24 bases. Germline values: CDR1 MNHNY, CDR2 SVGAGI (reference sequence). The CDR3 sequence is CASSHASGEDRSEQYV. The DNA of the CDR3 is TGTGCCAGCAGCCATGCCTCGGGTGAAGATCGAAGCGAGCAGTACGTC.

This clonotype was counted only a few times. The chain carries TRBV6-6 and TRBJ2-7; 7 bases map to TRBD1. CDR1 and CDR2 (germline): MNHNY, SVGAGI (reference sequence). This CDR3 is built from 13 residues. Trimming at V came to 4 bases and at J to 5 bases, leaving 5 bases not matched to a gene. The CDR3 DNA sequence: TGTGCCAGCAGTTTAACTACAGGGGACGAGCAGTACGTC. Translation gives CASSLTTGDEQYV.

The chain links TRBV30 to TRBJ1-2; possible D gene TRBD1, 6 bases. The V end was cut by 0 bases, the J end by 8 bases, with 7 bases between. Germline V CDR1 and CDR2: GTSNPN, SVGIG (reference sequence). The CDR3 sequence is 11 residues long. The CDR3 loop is CAWSVQGGYTF. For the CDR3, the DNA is TGTGCCTGGAGTGTACAGGGAGGCTACACCTTC. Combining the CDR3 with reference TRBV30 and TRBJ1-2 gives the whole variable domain SQTIHQWPATLVQPVGSPLSLECTVEGTSNPNLYWYRQAAGRGLQLLFYSVGIGQISSEVPQNLSASRPQDRQFILSSKKLLLSDSGFYLCAWSVQGGYTFGSGTRLTVV.

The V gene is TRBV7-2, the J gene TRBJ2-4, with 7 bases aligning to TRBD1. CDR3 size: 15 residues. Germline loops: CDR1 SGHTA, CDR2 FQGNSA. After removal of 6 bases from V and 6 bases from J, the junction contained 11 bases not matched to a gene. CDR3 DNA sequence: TGTGCCAGCAGTACTGACAGGGCCCCTCTAAACATTCAGTACTTC. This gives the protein CASSTDRAPLNIQYF.

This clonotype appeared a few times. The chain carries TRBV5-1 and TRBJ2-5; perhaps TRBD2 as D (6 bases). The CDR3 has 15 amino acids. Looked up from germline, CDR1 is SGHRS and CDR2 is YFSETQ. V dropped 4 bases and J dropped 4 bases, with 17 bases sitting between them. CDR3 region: CASSPSLAGRETQYF. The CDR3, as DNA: TGCGCCAGCAGCCCTTCTTTGGCGGGGAGAGAGACCCAGTACTTC.

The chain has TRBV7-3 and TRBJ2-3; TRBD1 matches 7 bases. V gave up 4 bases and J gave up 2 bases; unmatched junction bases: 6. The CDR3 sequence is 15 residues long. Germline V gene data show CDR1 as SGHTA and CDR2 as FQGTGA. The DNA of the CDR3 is TGTGCCAGCAGCTCGACAGGGCCCCCCACAGATACGCAGTATTTT. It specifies CASSSTGPPTDTQYF.